This is a list of T cell receptor beta chains from one sample in a study of OX40 agonist ivuxolimab in advanced cancers. TCRdb's copy holds only in-frame clones and misses some; the assay was immunoSEQ multiplex PCR. The sample holds 45,000 to 65,000 clones; about 88% are singletons and the top ten take 5.5% to 8.5%. The sequencing used CD4+ or CD8+ T cells sorted from blood, collected in a trial of the OX40 agonist ivuxolimab. The receptors come from an adult with an advanced solid tumor such as melanoma, head and neck, liver or kidney cancer. Both conserved end residues are part of each CDR3. A D gene is named only where the DNA matches it firmly. The size field is filled for only some rows; it gives once, few, many or a size class.

CDR3 | DNA | J | D | size | V
CASSKRLAGAGDTQYF | TGTGCCAGCAGCAAACGGCTAGCGGGGGCGGGAGATACGCAGTATTTT | TRBJ2-3 | - | - | TRBV21-1
CASSSATRTEAFF | TGTGCCAGTAGTTCCGCTACTCGTACTGAAGCTTTCTTT | TRBJ1-1 | - | once | TRBV19
CASSLVRSPLHF | TGTGCCAGCAGTTTGGTTCGTTCACCCCTCCACTTT | TRBJ1-6 | - | - | TRBV28
CASSARHGNEQFF | TGTGCCAGCAGTGCCAGACACGGCAATGAGCAGTTCTTC | TRBJ2-1 | - | - | TRBV6-1
CASSPGQGRETQYF | TGTGCTAGCAGCCCGGGACAGGGTCGGGAGACCCAGTACTTC | TRBJ2-5 | TRBD1 | - | TRBV7-7
CASSTLLFGQGTTGELFF | TGTGCCAGTAGTACACTACTTTTCGGACAGGGGACCACCGGGGAGCTGTTTTTT | TRBJ2-2 | TRBD1 | - | TRBV19
CASVPTHYTGELFF | TGTGCCAGCGTACCTACCCATTACACCGGGGAGCTGTTTTTT | TRBJ2-2 | - | - | TRBV28
CATFAGEKLFF | TGTGCCACCTTTGCGGGGGAAAAACTGTTTTTT | TRBJ1-4 | - | - | TRBV7-9
CAWEDRGETQYF | TGTGCCTGGGAGGACAGGGGGGAGACCCAGTACTTC | TRBJ2-5 | TRBD1 | - | TRBV5-4
CASSQGGVSTDTQYF | TGTGCCAGCAGCCAGGGGGGTGTAAGCACAGATACGCAGTATTTT | TRBJ2-3 | - | - | TRBV14
CASSVNNEQFF | TGTGCCAGCAGCGTTAACAATGAGCAGTTCTTC | TRBJ2-1 | - | - | TRBV7-9
CASSLPLEGRTDTQYF | TGCGCCAGCAGCTTACCGCTCGAGGGGAGAACAGATACGCAGTATTTT | TRBJ2-3 | - | - | TRBV5-1
CASSVDRETEAFF | TGTGCCAGCAGTGTGGACAGGGAGACTGAAGCTTTCTTT | TRBJ1-1 | TRBD1 | few | TRBV2
CASSPPLGYTGELFF | TGTGCCAGCAGCCCGCCCCTGGGATACACCGGGGAGCTGTTTTTT | TRBJ2-2 | - | once | TRBV7-9
CSGIKNGYTF | TGCAGCGGGATAAAGAATGGCTACACCTTC | TRBJ1-2 | - | - | TRBV29-1
CASSQRTGVADTQYF | TGTGCCAGCAGCCAGAGGACAGGGGTAGCAGATACGCAGTATTTT | TRBJ2-3 | TRBD1 | - | TRBV14
CASSLQQGRLGELFF | TGTGCCAGCAGCCTACAACAGGGGCGTCTAGGGGAGCTGTTTTTT | TRBJ2-2 | TRBD1 | - | TRBV14
CASSQLKTSGRNEQFF | TGTGCCAGCAGCCAACTCAAAACTAGCGGGAGGAATGAGCAGTTCTTC | TRBJ2-1 | TRBD2 | - | TRBV5-4
CASSKVRRNTEAFF | TGTGCCAGCAGCAAAGTGCGCCGGAACACTGAAGCTTTCTTT | TRBJ1-1 | - | - | TRBV21-1
CASSSAGGQNIQYF | TGTGCCAGCAGCTCAGCGGGAGGGCAAAACATTCAGTACTTC | TRBJ2-4 | TRBD2 | - | TRBV13
CASRIGTTSYEQYF | TGTGCCAGCAGAATCGGGACAACTTCCTACGAGCAGTACTTC | TRBJ2-7 | - | once | TRBV27
CASSLNGGNTEAFF | TGTGCCAGCAGTCTTAACGGGGGGAACACTGAAGCTTTCTTT | TRBJ1-1 | - | - | TRBV6-1
CAWSASLIYEQYF | TGTGCCTGGAGTGCGAGCTTGATTTACGAGCAGTACTTC | TRBJ2-7 | - | - | TRBV30
CASSLRGDRRNTEAFF | TGCGCCAGCAGCTTACGCGGGGACAGGCGAAACACTGAAGCTTTCTTT | TRBJ1-1 | TRBD1 | - | TRBV5-1
CASRVTLVQGNTIYF | TGTGCCAGCAGGGTAACCCTGGTGCAGGGCAACACCATATATTTT | TRBJ1-3 | - | - | TRBV6-1
CASSLRQGGTEAFF | TGTGCCAGCAGCTTAAGACAGGGCGGCACTGAAGCTTTCTTT | TRBJ1-1 | TRBD1 | - | TRBV7-9
CASSSGSNEKLFF | TGTGCCAGCAGTTCGGGCAGCAATGAAAAACTGTTTTTT | TRBJ1-4 | - | - | TRBV2